Following are 10 T cell receptor beta chains from one sample sequenced in a study of T cell changes during pregnancy in multiple sclerosis. Assay used: immunoSEQ multiplex PCR; TCRdb lists only in-frame clones, some missing. Among tens of thousands of clones, over 75% were seen once, and the ten largest hold about 5.8%. Sequencing was performed on CD8+ T cells from peripheral blood mononuclear cells, taken before pregnancy. The receptors here all came from a female donor with multiple sclerosis, enrolled in a pregnancy study.

V usage is TRBV30 and J usage is TRBJ2-3, with unresolved D. Germline V lookup: CDR1 GTSNPN, CDR2 SVGIG (reference sequence). V was cut by 2 bases and J by 2 bases, with 8 bases left in between. The CDR3 runs 13 residues. CDR3 region: CAWSLDSTDTQYF. Written as DNA, the CDR3 is TGTGCCTGGAGTCTCGACTCCACAGATACGCAGTATTTT.

V is TRBV25-1 and J is TRBJ2-1; 8 nucleotides line up with TRBD2. Germline CDR1 and CDR2: MGHDK and SYGVNS. CDR3 length: 12 amino acids. V dropped 8 bases and J dropped 6; count of bases not matched to a gene: 3. The CDR3 spells CASALAANEQFF. Here the CDR3 DNA reads TGTGCCAGCGCACTAGCGGCCAATGAGCAGTTCTTC.

The J gene is TRBJ2-7, the V gene TRBV6-5, with D possibly matching TRBD1 (6 bases). The V end lost 7 bases, the J end lost 3 bases, and 13 bases lay between the germline ends. Per the germline V gene, CDR1 is MNHEY and CDR2 is SVGAGI. The CDR3 spans 13 residues. Here the CDR3 reads CASMSRGLYEQYF. For the CDR3, the DNA is TGTGCCAGCATGAGCAGGGGCCTCTACGAGCAGTACTTC.

CDR3 coding DNA: TGTGCCAGCAGTTACTCTAGCGGGGGGGCCAATGAGCAGTTCTTC. This encodes CASSYSSGGANEQFF. The chain links TRBV6-5 to TRBJ2-1; 11 positions agree with TRBD2. The CDR3 is made up of 15 amino acids. CDR1 and CDR2 (germline): MNHEY, SVGAGI. V lost 0 bases, J lost 6 bases, and 1 base stayed unmatched.

The genes are TRBV7-9 and TRBJ2-3; the D is unclear. CDR3 length: 16 residues. V lost 3 bases, J lost 5 bases, and 18 bases lay in between. Germline values: CDR1 SEHNR, CDR2 FQNEAQ (reference sequence). In DNA form, the CDR3 reads TGTGCCAGCAGCTTCGTAGCCGCCGTTGGTGAAGATACGCAGTATTTT. It yields the protein CASSFVAAVGEDTQYF.

The rearrangement links TRBV5-1 to TRBJ1-5; D unclear. This CDR3 region has 14 residues. Per the germline V gene, CDR1 is SGHRS and CDR2 is YFSETQ. V was pared by 4 bases and J by 7 bases, with 15 bases between. The CDR3 nucleotides are TGCGCCAGCAGCCGAAGGGTAGAGGGCCAGCCCCAGCATTTT. It yields the protein CASSRRVEGQPQHF.

This clone was picked up one time. The chain uses TRBV5-1 and TRBJ2-7; TRBD2 matches 7 bases. V shed 4 bases and J 2 bases; nucleotides not matched to a gene: 0. The length of the CDR3 is 12 residues. Germline CDR1 and CDR2: SGHRS and YFSETQ. CDR3 nucleotide sequence: TGCGCCAGCAGCGGGGGGGCCTACGAGCAGTACTTC. Residues: CASSGGAYEQYF.

The J gene is TRBJ1-2, the V gene TRBV5-6, with TRBD1 matching over 7 bases. This CDR3 has 13 amino acids. The V segment lost 0 bases and the J segment 8 bases; nucleotides outside the gene matches: 4. The germline V gene encodes CDR1 SGHDT and CDR2 YYEEEE. DNA of the CDR3: TGTGCCAGCAGCTTGGGGGACAGCCAGGGCTACACCTTC. This sequence encodes CASSLGDSQGYTF. Full variable domain (remainder filled in from reference TRBV5-6 and TRBJ1-2): DAGVTQSPTHLIKTRGQQVTLRCSPKSGHDTVSWYQQALGQGPQFIFQYYEEEERQRGNFPDRFSGHQFPNYSSELNVNALLLGDSALYLCASSLGDSQGYTFGSGTRLTVV.

This chain connects TRBV10-2 to TRBJ1-1; D gene uncertain. The germline V and J ends were trimmed by 4 bases and 1 base, with 7 bases remaining between them. Germline V CDR1 and CDR2: WSHSY, SAAADI. The CDR3 length is 13 residues. The CDR3 region is CASSAYGNTEAFF. The DNA of the CDR3 is TGCGCCAGCAGTGCTTACGGGAACACTGAAGCTTTCTTT.

V and J are TRBV11-2 and TRBJ1-2; the D gene is possibly TRBD1 (5 bases). This CDR3 contains 15 residues. Germline loops: CDR1 SGHAT, CDR2 FQNNGV. V gave up 3 bases and J gave up 3 bases, with 14 bases separating them. CDR3 loop: CASSLGGEEDYGYTF. Written as DNA, the CDR3 is TGTGCCAGCAGCTTGGGGGGAGAGGAGGACTATGGCTACACCTTC.